This entry concerns a single TCR beta chain. Its specific antigen is unknown. One base away there is no much larger clone; base qualities are not given. These data come from a study of blood T cell repertoires in COVID-19 (dated by TCRdb to 2018 to 2021). Background for the entire study: Collaborator samples came from the United States, Italy and Spain and covered acute and convalescent phases of COVID-19. The material from the prospective study consisted of cDNA or gDNA derived from T cells, B-cell-depleted T cells, or PBMCs. Deeply sampled blood TCRbeta repertoires from subjects exposed to, actively infected with, or recovered from COVID-19 were included in the dataset. The repertoires were made available in a free public database intended to serve as a resource for research on the immune response to SARS-CoV-2. Samples came from the ongoing ImmuneRACE study (first 160 participants) plus 1,254 subjects from 6 global collaborators. The sample metadata nearly always contained a de-identified subject ID, COVID-19 status, age in years and sex. HLA class I and class II types, where available, came from metadata supplied by the sample provider rather than from assay-based typing.

TCRbeta CDR3 regions were amplified from genomic DNA using the immunoSEQ Assay, a bias-controlled multiplex PCR. From the authors' description of their analysis: The number of nucleated cells in each sample was estimated by amplification of reference gene primers within the assay. To quantify the absolute abundance of each unique TCRbeta CDR3 rearrangement, sequence reads were collapsed and filtered. For each sample, productive Simpson clonality was calculated by taking the square root of Simpson's diversity index across productive rearrangements. Not all clones reach the TCRdb copy of this immuneACCESS table, which keeps in-frame sequences only. Checked studies attribute under half of the gap to unresolved V genes and leave the rest unexplained. V and J calls and clone size are those listed in that table; D and trimming were worked out from the DNA. The sample table records 160,000 or so clones; roughly 90% of these occur just once. In total, the top ten clones hold around 17% of the sample.

The collaborating institutions used their own protocols to collect whole blood in K2EDTA tubes. Collaborator samples were shipped for TCRbeta analysis as frozen whole blood, isolated PBMCs, or DNA extracted from either sample type. Findings and caveats that apply to the study as a whole: How much clinical and demographic metadata was included differed by source and by participant, and the metadata was provided uncurated.

Sequencing input: peripheral blood. The sequence was collected from a man aged 55 to 70 with active or convalescent COVID-19.

CDR3 sequence: CASSYSGAGGRDEQFF. Read as DNA, the sequence is TGTGCCAGCAGTTACTCCGGAGCAGGGGGCAGGGATGAGCAGTTCTTC. The rearranged chain carries TRBV6-5 and TRBJ2-1, with TRBD1 matching 8 junction bases. Trimming leaves V shorter by 0 bases and J shorter by 8 bases, with the junction holding 9 bases beyond the gene matches. As encoded in the germline V gene, CDR1 is MNHEY while CDR2 is SVGAGI. The CDR3 runs 16 amino acids, cysteine and phenylalanine included. The kept DNA is CDR3 alone, 48 bases in frame from the first base.